This T cell receptor (beta chain) is drawn from a study of shared clonotypes between healthy human individuals. Study-wide points: As a rule, naive subsets had a larger estimated richness than memory subsets. Depth was large, yet rarefaction showed that sorted-subset sequencing was incomplete.

Here immunoSEQ multiplex PCR was the method, and the copy in TCRdb shows in-frame clones only, minus some. The sample consists of 2 million to 3 million clones, over 85% of them appearing once. CD4+ cells yielded CD45RA+ naive and CD45RA-negative memory subsets. Worth noting for this clone: Its antigen is undetermined.

The CDR3 is 12 residues long. V was pared by 2 bases and J by 4 bases, with 8 bases between. CDR1 SQVTM and CDR2 ANQGSEA come from the germline V gene. The source is a man between 18 and 29 years old in good health. Some clones in this sample may be carry-over from other donors' samples. This rearrangement joins TRBV29-1 to TRBJ1-2; no clear D. The sample was naive CD4+ T cells from PBMCs. Subset described: CD45RA+ positively selected. The DNA for the CDR3 is TGCAGCGTTGAAACGACGGGCTATGGCTACACCTTC. It translates to CSVETTGYGYTF.